These 9 T cell receptor beta chains were sequenced from one sample in a study of blood T cells in healthy people across ages. The second PCR ran about 6 to 12 cycles with a sample-barcoded 5' primer and J-beta primers. TCRdb used MiXCR to reprocess the 5' RACE reads, holding one entry per CDR3 protein. The sample has about 830,000 distinct CDR3 sequences, roughly 64% seen once. The sample consisted of blood. The receptors here all came from a man aged 30 to 39 in good health.

The rearrangement links TRBV10-3 to TRBJ1-5, with D unclear. CDR1 ENHRY and CDR2 SYGVKD come from the germline V gene. The CDR3 extends over 10 amino acids. V was trimmed by 11 bases and J by 8 bases, leaving 10 bases between them. Written as DNA, the CDR3 is TGTGCCGAAACGGGTAAGCCCCAGCATTTT. This sequence encodes CAETGKPQHF.

The CDR3 bases are TGTGCCAGCAGGGTTCAAGGCGAGCAGTACTTC. It yields the protein CASRVQGEQYF. The chain joins TRBV6-6 to TRBJ2-7; D gene uncertain. Deletions cut 6 bases from V and 6 bases from J, with 9 bases between. Germline CDR1 is MNHNY and CDR2 is SVGAGI (reference sequence). CDR3 length equals 11 residues.

This clonotype occurred a few times. The chain links TRBV6-2 or TRBV6-3 to TRBJ2-6; 8 bases align to TRBD1. With 8 bases clipped from V and 11 bases from J, the junction kept 14 bases outside the gene matches. Germline V gene data show CDR1 as MNHEY and CDR2 as SVGEGT. The CDR3 has 15 amino acids. The CDR3 protein is CASAHPNRGFYVLTF. The CDR3, as DNA: TGTGCCAGCGCGCATCCCAACAGGGGGTTCTACGTCCTGACTTTC.

Notes on this clonotype: A much more abundant neighbour one base away suggests this may be a read error. V is TRBV4-2 and J is TRBJ2-5; 9 nucleotides line up with TRBD2. The J call may be wrong; the DNA end is better matched by TRBJ2-7. This CDR3 is 15 amino acids long. CDR1 LGHNA and CDR2 YNFKEQ come from the germline V gene. CDR3 sequence reads: CASNPREGPSYEQYF. The DNA for the CDR3 is TGTGCCAGCAACCCGCGGGAGGGACCTTCCTACGAGCAGTACTTC.

The V call is TRBV30, the J call TRBJ2-1; no definite D call. Germline loops: CDR1 GTSNPN, CDR2 SVGIG (reference sequence). Trimming shortened V by 5 bases and J by 8 bases, and 7 bases separated the two germline ends. This CDR3 is 10 amino acids long. CDR3 loop: CAWGEDEQFF. CDR3 coding DNA: TGTGCCTGGGGTGAGGATGAGCAGTTCTTC.

V usage is TRBV30 and J usage is TRBJ2-7; D gene unclear. The better agreement between TRBJ2-5 and the DNA end casts doubt on the J call. The CDR3 has 10 amino acids. Per germline, CDR1 GTSNPN and CDR2 SVGIG (reference sequence). CDR3 nucleotide sequence: TGTGCCTGGAGTAAAGAGACCCAGTACTTC. It codes for CAWSKETQYF.

The chain employs TRBV9 and TRBJ2-1; D is possibly TRBD2 (5 bases). In germline, CDR1 is SGDLS, CDR2 YYNGEE. Trimming cost V 0 bases and J 1 base, with 8 bases left between them. The CDR3 extends over 15 amino acids. The CDR3 coding sequence is TGTGCCAGCAGCGTAGAACTAGAGTCCTACAATGAGCAGTTCTTC. This translates into CASSVELESYNEQFF.

The J gene is TRBJ2-1, the V gene TRBV5-4, with D uncertain. The V end was cut by 4 bases, the J end by 7 bases, with 12 bases between. The CDR3 totals 13 residues. Germline-derived CDR1 and CDR2 are SGHNT and YYREEE (reference sequence). The CDR3 sequence is CASSPTQRNEQFF. The CDR3 coding sequence is TGTGCCAGCAGCCCCACCCAGAGGAATGAGCAGTTCTTC.

This clonotype was counted many times. This chain joins TRBV4-3 and TRBJ2-1, with 13 bases lining up with TRBD2. With V trimmed by 0 bases and J by 8 bases, 7 bases remained unmatched. CDR3 length: 17 amino acids. Germline lookup yields CDR1 LGHNA and CDR2 YSLEER. The CDR3 loop is CASSQDRGLAGAHEQFF. The CDR3 DNA is TGCGCCAGCAGCCAAGATAGAGGACTAGCGGGAGCCCATGAGCAGTTCTTC.